This TCR beta chain comes out of a study of cytomegalovirus exposure and HLA in healthy donors. Study-wide results and caveats: Confirmation in vitro established that a few CMV-associated chains were specific for CMV antigens. 150 to 200 TCR beta chains were listed as cytomegalovirus-associated. Later, an analysis found that TCR clusters from the first cohort tended to co-occur in the roughly 110 validation repertoires.

A note on this clone: Its antigen is not identified.

Assay used: immunoSEQ multiplex PCR; TCRdb lists only in-frame clones, some missing. There are about 300,000 clones in the sample; more than 75% occur only once, and roughly 0.93% lies in the top ten. J lost 9 bases, V lost 0 bases, and 9 bases had no gene match. CDR1 is MGHRA, CDR2 YSYEKL, per germline. The CDR3 consists of 16 residues. Sequencing input: PBMCs. The rearrangement links TRBV4-1 to TRBJ1-1, with 11 bases fitting TRBD1. The receptor was derived from a woman aged 18-29 years in good health and CMV-seronegative. CDR3 sequence: CASSQEDRGRGGKAFF. CDR3 nucleotides: TGCGCCAGCAGCCAAGAGGACAGGGGGCGAGGTGGGAAAGCTTTCTTT.